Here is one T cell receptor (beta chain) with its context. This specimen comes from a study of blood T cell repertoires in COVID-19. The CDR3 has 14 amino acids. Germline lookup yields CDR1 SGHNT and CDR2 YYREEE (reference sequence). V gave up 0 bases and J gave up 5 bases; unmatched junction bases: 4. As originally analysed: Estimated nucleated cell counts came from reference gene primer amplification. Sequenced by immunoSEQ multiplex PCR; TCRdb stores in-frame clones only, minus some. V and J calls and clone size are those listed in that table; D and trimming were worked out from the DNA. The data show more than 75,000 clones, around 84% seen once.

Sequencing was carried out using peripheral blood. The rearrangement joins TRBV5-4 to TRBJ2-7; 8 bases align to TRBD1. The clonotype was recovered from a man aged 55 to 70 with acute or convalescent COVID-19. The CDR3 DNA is TGTGCCAGCAGCTTGGGACAGGGGTTCGACGAGCAGTACGTC. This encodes CASSLGQGFDEQYV.